This TCR beta chain was sequenced in a study of prognosis after radiotherapy for stage I lung cancer. Study summary: Aged about 53 to 85 years, with a median of about 74 years, the patients were about 13 men and roughly six women. About seven patients had tumors that were squamous cell carcinoma, and fewer than 15 had adenocarcinoma. There were a handful of patients who developed distant metastases (median about 7 months) after radiotherapy, while more than 14 showed no significant progression. Findings of the study overall: The study found lower Shannon entropy after stereotactic body radiation therapy in patients who developed distant metastases.

By two-round multiplex PCR, the TCR beta CDR3 was amplified from genomic DNA. The first round of PCR was done with primers that matched each TRBV and TRBJ gene. TCRdb redid the calling of the multiplex PCR reads with MiXCR, one entry per CDR3 protein. Seen here are 15,000 to 20,000 distinct CDR3 sequences, 50% observed once, and the top ten hold approximately 29%. This clonotype came up many times. Its cognate antigen is unknown. The sequences come from PBMCs, collected before or after stereotactic body radiation therapy (not recorded which). This sequence originates from a donor aged 50 or older with non-small cell lung cancer.

The CDR3 coding sequence is TGTGCCAGCAGCCTCCGGGACTTAGCCTACGAGCAGTACTTC. It yields the protein CASSLRDLAYEQYF. The rearrangement uses TRBV9 and TRBJ2-7; D is perhaps TRBD2 (6 bases). CDR3 size: 14 residues. V shed 4 bases and J shed 2 bases, with 13 bases lying between them. Per the germline V gene, CDR1 is SGDLS and CDR2 is YYNGEE.